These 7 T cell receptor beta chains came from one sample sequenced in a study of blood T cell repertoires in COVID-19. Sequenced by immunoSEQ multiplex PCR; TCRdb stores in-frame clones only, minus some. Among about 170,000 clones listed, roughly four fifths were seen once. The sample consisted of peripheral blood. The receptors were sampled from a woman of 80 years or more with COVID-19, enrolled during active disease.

The CDR3 sequence: CAIEEGGGNEQFF. CDR3 nucleotides: TGTGCCATAGAGGAGGGGGGAGGGAATGAGCAGTTCTTC. The chain is built from TRBV10-3 and TRBJ2-1; D is perhaps TRBD2 (7 bases). From germline, CDR1 is ENHRY and CDR2 SYGVKD. This CDR3 comprises 13 residues. V lost 9 bases and J lost 7, with 16 bases in between.

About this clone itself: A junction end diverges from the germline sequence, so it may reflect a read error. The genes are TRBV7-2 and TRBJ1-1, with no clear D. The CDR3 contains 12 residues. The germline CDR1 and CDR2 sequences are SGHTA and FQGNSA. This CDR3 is CASSPDRTGAFF. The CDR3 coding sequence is TGTGCCAGCAGCCCCGACCGGACTGGAGCTTTCTTT. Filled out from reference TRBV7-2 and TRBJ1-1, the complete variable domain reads GAGVSQSPSNKVTEKGKDVELRCDPISGHTALYWYRQSLGQGLEFLIYFQGNSAPDKSGLPSDRFSAERTGGSVSTLTIQRTQQEDSAVYLCASSPDRTGAFFGQGTRLTVV.

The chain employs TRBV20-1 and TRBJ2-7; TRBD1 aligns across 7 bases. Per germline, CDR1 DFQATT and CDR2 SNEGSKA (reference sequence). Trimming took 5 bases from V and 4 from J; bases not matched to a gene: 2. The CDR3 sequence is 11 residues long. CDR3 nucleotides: TGCAGTGCTTCCAGGGGGTACGAGCAGTACTTC. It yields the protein CSASRGYEQYF.

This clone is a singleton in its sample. The CDR3 protein is CASRSQNTEAFF. Written as DNA, the CDR3 is TGTGCCAGCAGAAGCCAGAACACTGAAGCTTTCTTT. This rearrangement joins TRBV6-5 to TRBJ1-1; D gene uncertain. Germline V gene lookup returns CDR1 MNHEY and CDR2 SVGAGI. Trimming shortened V by 6 bases and J by 1 base, and 6 bases separated the two germline ends. This CDR3 has 12 amino acids.

CDR3 sequence (DNA): TGTGCCAGCAGGGGACTTAGCACAGATACGCAGTATTTT. Amino acids: CASRGLSTDTQYF. The V call is TRBV27, the J call TRBJ2-3; D perhaps matches TRBD2 (6 bases). Trimming stripped 6 bases from V and 0 bases from J, with 7 bases between. The germline V gene encodes CDR1 MNHEY and CDR2 SMNVEV (reference sequence). The CDR3 totals 13 residues.

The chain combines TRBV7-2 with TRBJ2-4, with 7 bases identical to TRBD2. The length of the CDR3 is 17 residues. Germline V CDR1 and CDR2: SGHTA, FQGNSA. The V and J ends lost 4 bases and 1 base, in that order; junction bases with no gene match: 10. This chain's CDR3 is CASSSRASGVAKNIQYF. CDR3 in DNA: TGTGCCAGCAGCTCCCGCGCTAGCGGAGTTGCCAAAAACATTCAGTACTTC.

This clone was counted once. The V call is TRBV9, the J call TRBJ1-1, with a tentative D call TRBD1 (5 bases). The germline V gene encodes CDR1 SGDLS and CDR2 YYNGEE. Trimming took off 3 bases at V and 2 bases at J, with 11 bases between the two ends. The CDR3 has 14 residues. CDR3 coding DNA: TGTGCCAGCAGCGGATTGACAGCAAACACTGAAGCTTTCTTT. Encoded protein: CASSGLTANTEAFF.